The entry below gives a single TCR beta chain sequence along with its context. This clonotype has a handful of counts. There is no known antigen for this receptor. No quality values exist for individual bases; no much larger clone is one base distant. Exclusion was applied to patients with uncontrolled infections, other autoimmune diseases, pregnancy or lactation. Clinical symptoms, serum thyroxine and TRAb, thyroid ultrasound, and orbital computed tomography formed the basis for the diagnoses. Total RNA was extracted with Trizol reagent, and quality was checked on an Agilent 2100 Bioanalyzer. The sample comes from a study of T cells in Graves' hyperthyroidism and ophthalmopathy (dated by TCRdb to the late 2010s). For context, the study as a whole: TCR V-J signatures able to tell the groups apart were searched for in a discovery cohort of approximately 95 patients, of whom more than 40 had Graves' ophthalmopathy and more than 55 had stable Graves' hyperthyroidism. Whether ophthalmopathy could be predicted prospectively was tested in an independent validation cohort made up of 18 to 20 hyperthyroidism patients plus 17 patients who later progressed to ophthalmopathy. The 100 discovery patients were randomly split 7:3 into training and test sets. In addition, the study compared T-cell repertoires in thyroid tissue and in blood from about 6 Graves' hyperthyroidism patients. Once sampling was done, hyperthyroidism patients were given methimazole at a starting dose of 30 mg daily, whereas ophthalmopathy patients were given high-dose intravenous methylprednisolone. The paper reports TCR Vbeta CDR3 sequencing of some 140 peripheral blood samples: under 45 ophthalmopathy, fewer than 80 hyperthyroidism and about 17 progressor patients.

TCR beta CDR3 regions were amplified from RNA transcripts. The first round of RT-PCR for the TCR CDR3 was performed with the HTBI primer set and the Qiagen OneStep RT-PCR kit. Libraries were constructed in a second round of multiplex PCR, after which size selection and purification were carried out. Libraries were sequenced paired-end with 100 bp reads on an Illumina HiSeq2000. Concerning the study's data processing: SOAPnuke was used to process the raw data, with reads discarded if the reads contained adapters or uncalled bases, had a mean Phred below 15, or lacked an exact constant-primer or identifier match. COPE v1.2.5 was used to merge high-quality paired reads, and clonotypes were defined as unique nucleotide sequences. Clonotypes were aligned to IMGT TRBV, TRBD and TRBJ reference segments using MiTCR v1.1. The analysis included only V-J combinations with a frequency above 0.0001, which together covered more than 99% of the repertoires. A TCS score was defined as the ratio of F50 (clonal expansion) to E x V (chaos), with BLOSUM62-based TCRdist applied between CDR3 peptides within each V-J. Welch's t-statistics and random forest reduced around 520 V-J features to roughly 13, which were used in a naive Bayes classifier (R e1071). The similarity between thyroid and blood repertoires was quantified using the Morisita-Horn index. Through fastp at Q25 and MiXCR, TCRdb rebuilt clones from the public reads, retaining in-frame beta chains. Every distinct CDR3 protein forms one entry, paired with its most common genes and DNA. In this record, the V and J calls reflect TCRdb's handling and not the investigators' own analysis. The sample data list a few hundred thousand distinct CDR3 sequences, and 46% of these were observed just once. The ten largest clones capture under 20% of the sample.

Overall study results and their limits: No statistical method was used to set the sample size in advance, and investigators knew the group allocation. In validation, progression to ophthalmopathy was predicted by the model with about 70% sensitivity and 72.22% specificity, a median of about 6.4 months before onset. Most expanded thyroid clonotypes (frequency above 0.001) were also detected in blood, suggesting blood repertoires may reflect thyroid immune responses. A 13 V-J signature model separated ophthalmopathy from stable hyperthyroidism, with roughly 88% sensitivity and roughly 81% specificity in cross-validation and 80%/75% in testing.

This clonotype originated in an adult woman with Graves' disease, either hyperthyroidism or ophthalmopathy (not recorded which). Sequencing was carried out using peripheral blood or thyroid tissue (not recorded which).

The CDR3 amino acid sequence is: CASSSPSRLGYTF. The nucleotide sequence reads as follows: TGTGCCAGCAGCTCTCCCTCTAGATTGGGCTACACCTTC. The chain couples TRBV28 to TRBJ1-2; there is no confident call for the D gene. The CDR3, cysteine through phenylalanine, is 13 amino acids long. Kept here is only the CDR3 DNA, which spans 39 bases and is read in frame from base 1. A distance of 16 bases separates the germline ends of V and J, which lose 6 bases and 8 bases respectively. CDR1 and CDR2 were assigned from the germline V gene as MDHEN and SYDVKM.